The present T cell receptor (beta chain) was sequenced within a study of lymphopenia after photon versus proton radiotherapy. Whole-study results and caveats: Oligoclonal CD8+ Temra expansion after nadir drove photon patients' diversity drop. Photon-treated patients lost naive T cells and TCR diversity; proton-treated stayed stable.

With 4 bases clipped from V and 4 bases from J, the junction kept 6 bases outside the gene matches. Per germline, CDR1 MNHNS and CDR2 SASEGT. The length of the CDR3 is 14 residues. This clone was seen a few times. Its target is not known. Data came from immunoSEQ multiplex PCR; TCRdb stores just in-frame clones and leaves some out. Altogether roughly 25,000 clones are present, more than 75% being singletons, with the ten largest covering around 0.81%. The V call is TRBV6-1, the J call TRBJ1-2; TRBD1 matches 7 bases. This TCR came from a woman aged 50 to 60 with cholangiocarcinoma. The source material was peripheral blood, sampled from a patient treated with photon-based radiotherapy. CDR3: CASSVEGASYGYTF. DNA for the CDR3: TGTGCCAGCAGTGTCGAGGGGGCGAGCTATGGCTACACCTTC.